Presented here are 30 T cell receptor beta chains from one specimen sequenced in a study of T cell responses to AZD1222 COVID-19 vaccine. Only in-frame clones appear in the TCRdb table, and some are missing; sequencing was by immunoSEQ multiplex PCR. Of 90,000 to 150,000 clones listed, roughly 89% are singletons. The starting material was peripheral blood, obtained 28 days after the second AZD1222 dose. These receptors originate from an adult who received the AZD1222 COVID-19 vaccine.

The genes are TRBV4-3 and TRBJ2-5; 7 bases fit TRBD2. J was trimmed by 4 bases and V by 0 bases; bases with no gene match: 8. Per the germline V gene, CDR1 is LGHNA and CDR2 is YSLEER. The CDR3 is 16 residues long. The CDR3 DNA follows: TGCGCCAGCAGCCAAGATAAGGCGGGAGAGGGAGAGACCCAGTACTTC. This gives the protein CASSQDKAGEGETQYF.

This clone was seen more than once but under ten times. The chain links TRBV28 to TRBJ1-5; D gene ambiguous. The germline V gene encodes CDR1 MDHEN and CDR2 SYDVKM. The V gene lost 6 bases and the J gene lost 5 bases, with 8 bases spanning the gap. The CDR3 has 12 residues. The CDR3 DNA is TGTGCCAGCAGCCAACGGTATCAGCCCCAGCATTTT. Protein: CASSQRYQPQHF.

The chain couples TRBV19 to TRBJ1-2; 7 bases map to TRBD1. Germline V CDR1 and CDR2: LNHDA, SQIVND (reference sequence). V shed 6 bases and J 4 bases; nucleotides not matched to a gene: 8. CDR3 length: 14 residues. The CDR3 bases are TGTGCCAGTAGGGCGGTAACAGGGGTCTATGGCTACACCTTC. Amino acids: CASRAVTGVYGYTF.

This sequence joins TRBV7-9 and TRBJ2-5, with 8 bases aligning to TRBD2. Trimming removed 5 bases from V and 4 bases from J; junction bases left unmatched: 21. Germline V gives CDR1 SEHNR, CDR2 FQNEAQ (reference sequence). There are 19 residues in the CDR3. The CDR3 reads CASSLRAGEPRKGGETQYF. The CDR3 nucleotides read TGTGCCAGCAGCCTCCGAGCGGGAGAACCCCGGAAAGGTGGAGAGACCCAGTACTTC. Supplemented by reference TRBV7-9 and TRBJ2-5, the full variable domain reads DTGVSQNPRHKITKRGQNVTFRCDPISEHNRLYWYRQTLGQGPEFLTYFQNEAQLEKSRLLSDRFSAERPKGSFSTLEIQRTEQGDSAMYLCASSLRAGEPRKGGETQYFGPGTRLLVL.

This clone has just a few counts. This chain links TRBV7-2 with TRBJ2-3, with TRBD2 identical over 11 bases. The CDR3 totals 15 residues. The germline V gene encodes CDR1 SGHTA and CDR2 FQGNSA. With 5 bases clipped from V and 0 bases from J, the junction kept 1 base outside the gene matches. CDR3 sequence: CASSRTSGSTDTQYF. CDR3 coding DNA: TGTGCCAGCAGCCGGACTAGCGGGAGCACAGATACGCAGTATTTT.

The rearrangement links TRBV28 to TRBJ1-2; D is uncertain. V dropped 2 bases and J dropped 7 bases, with 8 bases sitting between them. The CDR3 runs to 12 residues. The germline gives CDR1 MDHEN, CDR2 SYDVKM. CDR3 coding DNA: TGTGCCAGCAGTTTAGGTCTTGGTGGCTACACCTTC. Amino acid sequence: CASSLGLGGYTF.

This clone was observed once. V gene TRBV6-5 combines with J gene TRBJ2-3, with D hard to call. Looked up from germline, CDR1 is MNHEY and CDR2 is SVGAGI. This CDR3 comprises 11 residues. V shed 0 bases and J shed 5 bases, with 0 bases lying between them. CDR3 protein: CASSYSDTQYF. The CDR3 region has the DNA TGTGCCAGCAGTTACTCAGATACGCAGTATTTT.

This rearrangement joins TRBV4-3 to TRBJ1-1; 7 bases map to TRBD1. In germline, CDR1 is LGHNA, CDR2 YSLEER. V trimming: 1 base; J trimming: 11 bases; junction bases outside the gene matches: 7. The CDR3 length is 13 residues. The CDR3 here is CASSQGRGRGAFF. In DNA, the CDR3 is TGCGCCAGCAGCCAAGGGAGGGGGCGAGGGGCTTTCTTT.

The J gene is TRBJ1-5, the V gene TRBV19, with 9 bases matching TRBD1. The V segment lost 8 bases and the J segment 0 bases; nucleotides outside the gene matches: 5. Germline V gene sequence: CDR1 LNHDA, CDR2 SQIVND (reference sequence). The CDR3 extends over 15 amino acids. The CDR3 loop reads CASSDRGYSNQPQHF. The CDR3 DNA reads as TGTGCCAGTTCGGACAGGGGCTATAGCAATCAGCCCCAGCATTTT.

The chain is built from TRBV7-2 and TRBJ2-5, with D uncertain. Germline V gene sequence: CDR1 SGHTA, CDR2 FQGNSA. V lost 1 base and J 8 bases, leaving 5 bases between the germline ends. The CDR3 length is 11 residues. The CDR3 nucleotides read TGTGCCAGCAGCTTAGAGGCCACCCAGTACTTC. Protein product: CASSLEATQYF.

The chain couples TRBV18 to TRBJ1-3; TRBD1 matches at 7 bases. In germline, CDR1 is KGHSH, CDR2 LQKENI. CDR3 length: 15 amino acids. J was trimmed by 3 bases and V by 5 bases; bases with no gene match: 7. The CDR3 nucleotides read TGTGCCAGCTCAGCAACCGGGACAGATGGAAACACCATATATTTT. Translated, it gives CASSATGTDGNTIYF.

The chain employs TRBV6-5 and TRBJ2-1; 11 bases align to TRBD2. The CDR3 is made up of 15 amino acids. CDR1 MNHEY and CDR2 SVGAGI come from the germline V gene. J gave up 4 bases and V 6 bases, and 5 bases lay outside the gene matches. The CDR3 DNA sequence: TGTGCCAGCAGGGATAGCGGGAGGGCATACAATGAGCAGTTCTTC. Protein sequence: CASRDSGRAYNEQFF.

This sequence joins TRBV24-1 and TRBJ2-1, with D unresolved. Germline loops: CDR1 KGHDR, CDR2 SFDVKD. This CDR3 spans 11 amino acids. V shed 1 base and J shed 7 bases, with 1 base lying between them. The CDR3 reads CATSDFNEQFF. The CDR3 bases are TGTGCCACCAGTGATTTTAATGAGCAGTTCTTC.

The V gene is TRBV18, the J gene TRBJ2-7; the match to TRBD2 covers 10 bases. Trimming at V came to 8 bases and at J to 5 bases, leaving 12 bases not matched to a gene. Germline lookup yields CDR1 KGHSH and CDR2 LQKENI. The CDR3 length is 15 residues. CDR3 sequence: CASTRQPLAGDEQYF. DNA for the CDR3: TGTGCCAGCACCCGACAACCCCTAGCGGGGGACGAGCAGTACTTC.

V and J are TRBV7-2 and TRBJ2-2; D ambiguous. The CDR3 is 15 amino acids. From germline, CDR1 is SGHTA and CDR2 FQGNSA. The V gene lost 0 bases and the J gene lost 0 bases, with 5 bases spanning the gap. CDR3: CASSLAGANTGELFF. For the CDR3, the DNA is TGTGCCAGCAGCTTAGCAGGTGCGAACACCGGGGAGCTGTTTTTT.

This chain links TRBV7-2 with TRBJ2-7; a possible D gene is TRBD2 (6 bases). This CDR3 region has 17 residues. Trimming stripped 5 bases from V and 3 bases from J, with 23 bases between. Germline lookup yields CDR1 SGHTA and CDR2 FQGNSA. CDR3 region: CASSPPGGTASGYEQYF. In DNA, the CDR3 is TGTGCCAGCAGCCCTCCCGGAGGGACTGCAAGCGGCTACGAGCAGTACTTC.

Only one count was recorded for this clone. The chain joins TRBV6-5 to TRBJ2-5; D might be TRBD1 (5 bases). The germline V and J ends were trimmed by 0 bases and 2 bases, with 10 bases remaining between them. The germline V gene encodes CDR1 MNHEY and CDR2 SVGAGI. The CDR3 totals 15 residues. The CDR3 here is CASSYSGNRQETQYF. Here the CDR3 DNA reads TGTGCCAGCAGTTACTCGGGTAACAGGCAAGAGACCCAGTACTTC.

The chain employs TRBV6-2 or TRBV6-3 and TRBJ1-5; TRBD1 matches at 8 bases. V lost 5 bases to trimming and J lost 2 bases; unmatched junction nucleotides: 5. Looked up from germline, CDR1 is MNHEY and CDR2 is SVGEGT. The CDR3 covers 15 residues. CDR3 nucleotides: TGTGCCAGCAGTCCCAGGGGGCGCGGCAATCAGCCCCAGCATTTT. Translated: CASSPRGRGNQPQHF.

The chain is built from TRBV4-1 and TRBJ2-7; 11 bases map to TRBD2. CDR3 length equals 15 residues. CDR1 MGHRA and CDR2 YSYEKL come from the germline V gene. J gave up 2 bases and V 1 base, and 1 base lay outside the gene matches. The CDR3 DNA reads TGCGCCAGCAGCCAAGGTAGCGGGGGGGCCTACGAGCAGTACTTC. Translating it yields CASSQGSGGAYEQYF.

This sequence joins TRBV7-3 and TRBJ2-3; tentatively, D is TRBD1 (6 bases). Between the trimmed V and J ends, which lost 6 bases and 3 bases, there was a span of 10 bases. There are 13 residues in the CDR3. CDR1 is SGHTA and CDR2 is FQGTGA in the germline V gene. The CDR3 loop reads CASSRTETDTQYF. CDR3 in DNA: TGTGCCAGCAGTCGGACAGAGACAGATACGCAGTATTTT.

The chain carries TRBV14 and TRBJ1-2; no reliable D call. The CDR3 consists of 15 residues. Germline values: CDR1 SGHDN, CDR2 FVKESK. Trimming took off 7 bases at V and 4 bases at J, with 19 bases between the two ends. CDR3 nucleotides: TGTGCCAGCATTCGGACGGAGGGTTCTCTCTATGGCTACACCTTC. Its translation: CASIRTEGSLYGYTF.

CDR3 coding DNA: TGTGCCAGTAGTATGACTAGCTTAGAGACCCAGTACTTC. Its protein is CASSMTSLETQYF. The V and J genes are TRBV19 and TRBJ2-5; TRBD2 agrees at 7 bases. The CDR3 loop spans 13 amino acids. The V segment lost 3 bases and the J segment 4 bases; nucleotides outside the gene matches: 2. CDR1 is LNHDA, CDR2 SQIVND, per germline (reference sequence).

The CDR3 DNA sequence: TGTGCCAGCAGTGGGGACAGGAAAAGCTCCTATAATTCACCCCTCCACTTT. As protein: CASSGDRKSSYNSPLHF. This chain links TRBV6-1 with TRBJ1-6; 8 bases are shared with TRBD1. CDR1 is MNHNS, CDR2 SASEGT, per germline. Germline trimming cut 4 bases from V and 0 bases from J; bases unmatched to any gene: 5. The CDR3 sequence is 17 residues long.

The chain joins TRBV27 to TRBJ1-5; 7 bases agree with TRBD1. Germline trimming cut 7 bases from V and 1 base from J; bases unmatched to any gene: 7. CDR1 MNHEY and CDR2 SMNVEV come from the germline V gene (reference sequence). CDR3 length: 15 residues. This CDR3 reads CASIKGGFSNQPQHF. For the CDR3, the DNA is TGTGCCAGCATTAAAGGGGGCTTCAGCAATCAGCCCCAGCATTTT.

This clone appeared once. The CDR3 coding sequence is TGTGCCAGCAGTTACTCGAGCCAGGGGCTCAATTCACCCCTCCACTTT. This codes for CASSYSSQGLNSPLHF. The chain uses TRBV6-6 and TRBJ1-6, with D tentatively TRBD1 (6 bases). Trimming left V 0 bases short and J 7 bases short, with 13 bases between. Germline V gene sequence: CDR1 MNHNY, CDR2 SVGAGI (reference sequence). This CDR3 spans 16 amino acids.

This chain uses TRBV30 with TRBJ1-5; a weak D match, TRBD1 (6 bases). Deletions cut 5 bases from V and 0 bases from J, with 11 bases between. Germline CDR1 and CDR2: GTSNPN and SVGIG (reference sequence). This CDR3 region has 14 residues. The CDR3 is CAWSTGYSNQPQHF. CDR3 nucleotides: TGTGCCTGGTCGACAGGTTATAGCAATCAGCCCCAGCATTTT.

The chain links TRBV9 to TRBJ2-3; the D is unclear. CDR1 is SGDLS and CDR2 is YYNGEE in the germline V gene. V was trimmed by 0 bases and J by 0 bases, leaving 14 bases between them. The CDR3 is 17 residues long. The CDR3 loop is CASSVEGSAVSTDTQYF. The CDR3 region has the DNA TGTGCCAGCAGCGTAGAAGGTTCAGCTGTCAGCACAGATACGCAGTATTTT.

This sequence joins TRBV7-2 and TRBJ1-1; the D is unclear. Trimming stripped 4 bases from V and 0 bases from J, with 9 bases between. The germline gives CDR1 SGHTA, CDR2 FQGNSA. The CDR3 length is 14 residues. Here the CDR3 DNA reads TGTGCCAGCAGCTCTACCTCAGTGAACACTGAAGCTTTCTTT. Residues: CASSSTSVNTEAFF.

The J gene is TRBJ2-7, the V gene TRBV21-1; the table names TRBD1, a call not compared with the DNA. TRBV21-1 is flagged as a pseudogene. The CDR3 is 15 residues long. CDR3 nucleotides: TGTGCCAGCAGCAAAGGACAGGGCGTTGGTTACGAGCAGTACTTC. This encodes CASSKGQGVGYEQYF.

The V call is TRBV13, the J call TRBJ2-7; D ambiguous. CDR3 size: 13 residues. The germline V gene has CDR1 PRHDT and CDR2 FYEKMQ (reference sequence). Trimming stripped 2 bases from V and 7 bases from J, with 12 bases between. CDR3 coding DNA: TGTGCCAGCAGCTTAAAGTTTGGTAAGGAGCAGTACTTC. Protein: CASSLKFGKEQYF.